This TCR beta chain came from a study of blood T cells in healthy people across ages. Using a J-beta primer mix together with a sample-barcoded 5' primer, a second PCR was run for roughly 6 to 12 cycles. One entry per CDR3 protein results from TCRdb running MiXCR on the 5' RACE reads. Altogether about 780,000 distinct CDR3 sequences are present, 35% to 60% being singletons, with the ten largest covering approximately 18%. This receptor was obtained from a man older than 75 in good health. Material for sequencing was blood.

The CDR3 DNA follows: TGTGCCACCGGCGGGGGCCTCCGGATTAAGGGCTACACCTTC. Residues: CATGGGLRIKGYTF. This rearrangement joins TRBV6-1 to TRBJ1-2, with D perhaps matching TRBD1 (6 bases). CDR1 and CDR2 (germline): MNHNS, SASEGT. The CDR3 sequence is 14 residues long. V was cut by 10 bases and J by 8 bases, with 23 bases left in between.